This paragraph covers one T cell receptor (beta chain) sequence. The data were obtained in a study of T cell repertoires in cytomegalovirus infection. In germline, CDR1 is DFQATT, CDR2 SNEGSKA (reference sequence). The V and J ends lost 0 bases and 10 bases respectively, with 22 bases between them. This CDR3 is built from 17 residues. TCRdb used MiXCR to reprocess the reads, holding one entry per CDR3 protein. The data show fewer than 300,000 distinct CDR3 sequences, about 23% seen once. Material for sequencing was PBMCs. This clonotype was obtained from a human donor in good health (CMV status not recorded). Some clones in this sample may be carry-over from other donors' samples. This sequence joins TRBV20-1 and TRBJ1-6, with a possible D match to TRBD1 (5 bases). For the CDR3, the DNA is TGCAGTGCTAGAGATTGGAGGGTAGGGGCCGCGGACTCACCCCTCCACTTT. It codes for CSARDWRVGAADSPLHF.